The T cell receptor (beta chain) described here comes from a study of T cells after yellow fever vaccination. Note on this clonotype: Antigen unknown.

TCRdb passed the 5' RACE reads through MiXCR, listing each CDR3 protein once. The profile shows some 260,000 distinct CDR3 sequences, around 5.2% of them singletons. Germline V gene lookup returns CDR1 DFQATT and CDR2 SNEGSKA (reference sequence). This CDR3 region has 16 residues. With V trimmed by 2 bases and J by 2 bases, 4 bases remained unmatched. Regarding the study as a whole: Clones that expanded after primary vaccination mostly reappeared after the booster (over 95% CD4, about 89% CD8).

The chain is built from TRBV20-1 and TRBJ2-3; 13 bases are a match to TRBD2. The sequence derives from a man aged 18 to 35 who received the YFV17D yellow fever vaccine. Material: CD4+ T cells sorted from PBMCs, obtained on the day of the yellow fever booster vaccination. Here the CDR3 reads CSARQTSGGYTDTQYF. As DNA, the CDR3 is TGCAGTGCTAGACAGACTAGCGGGGGGTACACAGATACGCAGTATTTT.